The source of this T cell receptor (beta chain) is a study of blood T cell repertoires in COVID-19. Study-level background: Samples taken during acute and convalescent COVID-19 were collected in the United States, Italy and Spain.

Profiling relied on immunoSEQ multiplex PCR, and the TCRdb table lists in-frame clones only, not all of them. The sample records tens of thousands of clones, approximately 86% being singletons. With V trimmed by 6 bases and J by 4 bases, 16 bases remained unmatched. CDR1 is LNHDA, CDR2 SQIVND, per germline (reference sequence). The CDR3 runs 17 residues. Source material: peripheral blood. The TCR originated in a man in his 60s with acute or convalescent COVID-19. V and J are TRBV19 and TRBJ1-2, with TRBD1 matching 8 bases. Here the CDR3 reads CASSNWFRDRLFYGYTF. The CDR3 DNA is TGTGCCAGTAGCAACTGGTTCCGGGACAGGTTGTTCTATGGCTACACCTTC.